The source of this T cell receptor (beta chain) is a study of technical replicates of blood from a handful of donors. TCRdb keeps only in-frame clones here, not all; method: immunoSEQ multiplex PCR. The sample holds 60,000 to 85,000 clones, approximately 96% seen once. This clone occurred once. Germline CDR1 KGHSH, CDR2 LQKENI. The CDR3 runs to 18 residues. V was shortened by 0 bases and J by 0 bases, with 12 bases between the two germline ends. The source material was T cells isolated from PBMCs. V is TRBV18 and J is TRBJ2-6; weak D call: TRBD1 (6 bases). This sequence originates from a human donor in good health. The CDR3 coding sequence is TGTGCCAGCTCACCACCGGGACAAAGAACCTCTGGGGCCAACGTCCTGACTTTC. This codes for CASSPPGQRTSGANVLTF. The variable domain in full, completed from reference TRBV18 and TRBJ2-6, reads NAGVMQNPRHLVRRRGQEARLRCSPMKGHSHVYWYRQLPEEGLKFMVYLQKENIIDESGMPKERFSAEFPKEGPSILRIQQVVRGDSAAYFCASSPPGQRTSGANVLTFGAGSRLTVL.